This TCR beta chain originates from a study of chemoradiotherapy in HPV16-positive cancers. The germline gives CDR1 SEHNR, CDR2 FQNEAQ (reference sequence). J lost 4 bases, V lost 1 base, and 4 bases had no gene match. This CDR3 has 16 amino acids. Only in-frame clones appear in the TCRdb table, and some are missing; sequencing was by immunoSEQ multiplex PCR. This sample has 9,500 to 15,000 clones, with roughly 90% found just once. The receptor was derived from a human donor with HPV-associated anogenital cancer. The chain is built from TRBV7-9 and TRBJ2-3; 11 nucleotides align to TRBD2. The sample here was blood, taken from a patient who underwent chemoradiotherapy. CDR3 nucleotide sequence: TGTGCCAGCAGCTTAGGGGGACTAGCGGACGCAGATACGCAGTATTTT. Residues: CASSLGGLADADTQYF.